The source of this T cell receptor (beta chain) is a study of T cells in Graves' hyperthyroidism and ophthalmopathy. Whole-study context: Peripheral blood samples were taken at initial diagnosis, prior to any treatment.

This clonotype was picked up a small number of times. The V gene's germline CDR1 is DFQATT and CDR2 SNEGSKA (reference sequence). The CDR3 length is 14 residues. Trimming took 4 bases from V and 3 from J; bases not matched to a gene: 9. Amplification targeted TCR beta CDR3 regions from RNA transcripts. The study used the HTBI primer set for a first-round RT-PCR of the TCR CDR3. Using its own MiXCR run on the multiplex PCR reads, TCRdb lists one record per CDR3 protein. The sample yields 800,000 or so distinct CDR3 sequences, roughly 37% seen once. The sample comprised blood. This TCR derives from a man aged 18 to 35 with Graves' hyperthyroidism. The rearrangement uses TRBV20-1 and TRBJ2-7, with 7 bases identical to TRBD1. In DNA, the CDR3 is TGCAGTGCTAATAGGGGGCGCGGTGGCTACGAGCAGTACTTC. It specifies CSANRGRGGYEQYF.